The clone carrying this T cell receptor (beta chain) was seen a few times. The data stem from a study of blood T cell repertoires in COVID-19. As for the study in general: T cells, B-cell-depleted T cells, or PBMCs provided the cDNA or gDNA that served as material.

Participants' own reports of clinical history determined their cohort assignment. In Cohort 3, a recovered donor had either two negative PCRs, clearance, or symptom resolution. CDR1 and CDR2 from the germline V gene are GTSNPN and SVGIG (reference sequence). V was pared by 2 bases and J by 1 base, with 11 bases between. The CDR3 consists of 14 residues. Only in-frame clones appear in the TCRdb table, and some are missing; sequencing was by immunoSEQ multiplex PCR. The data show a few hundred thousand clones, 86% seen once. This chain uses TRBV30 with TRBJ1-1, with D maybe TRBD1 (5 bases). The TCR comes from a man aged 30-40 years who had recovered from COVID-19. Material: PBMCs or T cells enriched from blood (not recorded which). The CDR3 DNA is TGTGCCTGGAGTCCGGGACTTTCGAACACTGAAGCTTTCTTT. Translation gives CAWSPGLSNTEAFF.